The 29 T cell receptor beta chains below come from one sample, sequenced in a study of control samples from healthy donors and cancer patients. The data were produced by immunoSEQ multiplex PCR, yet TCRdb's version contains in-frame clones alone and is incomplete. Of about 42,000 clones detected, approximately 87% appear once; the ten largest clones hold over 45%. Material for sequencing was blood. The receptors were gathered from a man aged 55 to 70 in good health.

This clone has only one observation. The rearrangement links TRBV14 to TRBJ2-6; no definite D call. Per germline, CDR1 SGHDN and CDR2 FVKESK. The CDR3 runs to 15 residues. V was cut by 4 bases and J by 0 bases, with 7 bases left in between. This chain's CDR3 is CASSRGGSGANVLTF. For the CDR3, the DNA is TGTGCCAGCAGCCGAGGCGGCTCTGGGGCCAACGTCCTGACTTTC.

The chain couples TRBV30 to TRBJ1-5; no clear D. Germline V lookup: CDR1 GTSNPN, CDR2 SVGIG (reference sequence). Trimming took off 0 bases at V and 5 bases at J, with 11 bases between the two ends. CDR3 size: 14 residues. The CDR3 DNA follows: TGTGCCTGGAGTGTAGCGGCGGGTGATCAGCCCCAGCATTTT. It specifies CAWSVAAGDQPQHF.

The chain couples TRBV2 to TRBJ1-4; D perhaps matches TRBD1 (6 bases). The germline V and J ends were trimmed by 3 bases and 3 bases, with 8 bases remaining between them. The CDR3 runs to 14 residues. Germline CDR1 and CDR2: SNHLY and FYNNEI. CDR3 bases: TGTGCCAGCAGTGACAGGGGATCTAATGAAAAACTGTTTTTT. Translated, it gives CASSDRGSNEKLFF.

The chain recombines TRBV7-3 with TRBJ2-2; D is undetermined. Trimming took 3 bases from V and 6 from J, leaving 5 bases between them. The CDR3 runs 12 residues. Germline assignment: CDR1 SGHTA and CDR2 FQGTGA. The CDR3 spells CASSFYPGELFF. For the CDR3, the DNA is TGTGCCAGCAGCTTTTATCCCGGGGAGCTGTTTTTT.

CDR3 amino acids: CASKREATNEKLFF. CDR3 bases: TGTGCCAGTAAGCGGGAAGCAACTAATGAAAAACTGTTTTTT. The chain has TRBV19 and TRBJ1-4; D is unresolved. The CDR3 has 14 amino acids. CDR1 and CDR2 (germline): LNHDA, SQIVND (reference sequence). With 7 bases removed from V and 0 bases from J, the gap between germline ends came to 9 bases.

The table lists this clone with a few counts. The chain employs TRBV27 and TRBJ1-4; TRBD1 might be the D (6 bases). V lost 4 bases, J lost 5 bases, and 11 bases lay in between. Germline V CDR1 and CDR2: MNHEY, SMNVEV (reference sequence). The CDR3 covers 14 residues. The CDR3 DNA follows: TGTGCCAGCAGTTACAGGGCGGGAAATGAAAAACTGTTTTTT. Its protein is CASSYRAGNEKLFF.

The rearrangement uses TRBV5-4 and TRBJ2-5; the match to TRBD2 covers 9 bases. CDR1 and CDR2 (germline): SGHNT, YYREEE (reference sequence). Unmatched junction bases numbered 4, after V lost 0 bases and J lost 4 bases. CDR3 size: 15 residues. CDR3 sequence (DNA): TGTGCCAGCAGCTTGGCTCTAGCGGGGATAGAGACCCAGTACTTC. Translation gives CASSLALAGIETQYF.

This chain uses TRBV6-5 with TRBJ2-2, with D unclear. The germline gives CDR1 MNHEY, CDR2 SVGAGI. The V gene lost 1 base and the J gene lost 6 bases, with 9 bases spanning the gap. The CDR3 length is 14 residues. DNA for the CDR3: TGTGCCAGCAGTTACTATTTTTCGCCCGGGGAGCTGTTTTTT. Amino acids: CASSYYFSPGELFF.

The rearrangement uses TRBV2 and TRBJ1-2, with D maybe TRBD1 (5 bases). The CDR3 loop spans 13 amino acids. Germline lookup yields CDR1 SNHLY and CDR2 FYNNEI. V lost 6 bases and J lost 5, with 13 bases in between. Here the CDR3 DNA reads TGTGCCAGCAGGGGGGACGGATTATATGGCTACACCTTC. Translating gives CASRGDGLYGYTF.

The chain has TRBV29-1 and TRBJ1-1; D is uncertain. The germline V gene has CDR1 SQVTM and CDR2 ANQGSEA. This CDR3 comprises 12 residues. Trimming left V 5 bases short and J 5 bases short, with 12 bases between. The CDR3 sequence is CSVLGFSTEAFF. The CDR3, as DNA: TGCAGCGTTCTGGGGTTTTCAACTGAAGCTTTCTTT.

The V and J genes are TRBV24-1 and TRBJ1-1, with a possible D match to TRBD1 (5 bases). Trimming removed 8 bases at V and 8 bases at J, with 11 bases between. The CDR3 is 11 amino acids. Germline V gives CDR1 KGHDR, CDR2 SFDVKD. CDR3 nucleotides: TGTGCCACCATCGGGCAGGGAGAAGCTTTCTTT. Amino acid sequence: CATIGQGEAFF.

This chain connects TRBV4-2 to TRBJ2-3; TRBD2 matches 7 bases. V was pared by 1 base and J by 2 bases, with 3 bases of the junction left unmatched. Germline values: CDR1 LGHNA, CDR2 YNFKEQ. CDR3 size: 15 residues. The CDR3 loop is CASSQGAGDTDTQYF. The CDR3 coding sequence is TGTGCCAGCAGCCAAGGGGCGGGAGACACAGATACGCAGTATTTT.

J is TRBJ2-7 and V is TRBV3-1 (or the pseudogene TRBV3-2), with D possibly TRBD1 on 5 matching bases. The CDR3 runs 14 residues. With 0 bases removed from V and 7 bases from J, the gap between germline ends came to 13 bases. The germline V gene encodes CDR1 LGHDT and CDR2 YNNKEL (reference sequence). The CDR3 DNA reads as TGTGCCAGCAGCCAAGAAAACTGGTCAGGGGAGCAGTACTTC. It codes for CASSQENWSGEQYF.

The chain links TRBV5-4 to TRBJ2-7; 8 nucleotides agree with TRBD2. CDR1 SGHNT and CDR2 YYREEE come from the germline V gene (reference sequence). V lost 4 bases to trimming and J lost 3 bases; unmatched junction nucleotides: 9. The CDR3 contains 15 residues. The CDR3 bases are TGTGCCAGCAGCCCTCGACTAGCGACCGACTACGAGCAGTACTTC. Encoded protein: CASSPRLATDYEQYF. Looking up the rest from reference TRBV5-4 and TRBJ2-7 gives the full variable domain: ETGVTQSPTHLIKTRGQQVTLRCSSQSGHNTVSWYQQALGQGPQFIFQYYREEENGRGNFPPRFSGLQFPNYSSELNVNALELDDSALYLCASSPRLATDYEQYFGPGTRLTVT.

V and J are TRBV5-1 and TRBJ2-2; 12 bases map to TRBD2. The CDR3 contains 17 residues. Germline CDR1 SGHRS, CDR2 YFSETQ. The V gene end was trimmed by 0 bases and the J gene end by 4 bases; junction bases not matched to a gene: 4. The CDR3 coding sequence is TGCGCCAGCAGCTTGGGGACTAGCGGGACCCGCACCGGGGAGCTGTTTTTT. This encodes CASSLGTSGTRTGELFF.

The chain has TRBV9 and TRBJ2-7, with 7 bases that match TRBD1. Germline trimming cut 2 bases from V and 2 bases from J; bases unmatched to any gene: 4. The CDR3 length is 14 residues. The V gene's germline CDR1 is SGDLS and CDR2 YYNGEE. CDR3 protein: CASSVAGGTYEQYF. The DNA of the CDR3 is TGTGCCAGCAGCGTGGCAGGGGGAACCTACGAGCAGTACTTC.

This clone was counted a few times. DNA of the CDR3: TGTGCCAGCAGCGGGGACGTTGGTCCCAATCAGCCCCAGCATTTT. This codes for CASSGDVGPNQPQHF. This rearrangement joins TRBV7-2 to TRBJ1-5; weak D call: TRBD1 (5 bases). The V end was cut by 5 bases, the J end by 3 bases, with 14 bases between. Germline loops: CDR1 SGHTA, CDR2 FQGNSA. CDR3 length equals 15 residues.

The V gene is TRBV6-5, the J gene TRBJ2-2; D ambiguous. From germline, CDR1 is MNHEY and CDR2 SVGAGI. CDR3 length: 15 amino acids. Trimming removed 5 bases at V and 2 bases at J, with 12 bases between. CDR3 nucleotides: TGTGCCAGCAGTCTTAGGATTTTCAACACCGGGGAGCTGTTTTTT. It yields the protein CASSLRIFNTGELFF.

This clone has only one observation. V usage is TRBV30 and J usage is TRBJ2-6; D gene ambiguous. Trimming removed 4 bases at V and 3 bases at J, with 10 bases between. This CDR3 has 14 amino acids. The germline CDR1 and CDR2 sequences are GTSNPN and SVGIG (reference sequence). CDR3 in DNA: TGTGCCTGGAATCAGGCTAGTGGGGCCAACGTCCTGACTTTC. It specifies CAWNQASGANVLTF.

The chain is built from TRBV9 and TRBJ1-4; D ambiguous. Per germline, CDR1 SGDLS and CDR2 YYNGEE. This CDR3 is built from 16 residues. The germline V and J ends were trimmed by 1 base and 2 bases, with 12 bases remaining between them. CDR3 DNA: TGTGCCAGCAGCGTAAGACCGGGCGGGACTAATGAAAAACTGTTTTTT. Protein sequence: CASSVRPGGTNEKLFF.

The V and J genes are TRBV5-1 and TRBJ2-7; a weak D match, TRBD1 (6 bases). CDR1 is SGHRS, CDR2 YFSETQ, per germline. CDR3 length: 16 residues. Trimming pared 2 bases from V and 2 bases from J, leaving 17 bases between. The CDR3 coding sequence is TGCGCCAGCAGCTTAGGGATCGGACAGTCAGCCTACGAGCAGTACTTC. This sequence encodes CASSLGIGQSAYEQYF.

V usage is TRBV4-3 and J usage is TRBJ1-1; D may be TRBD1 (5 bases). CDR3 length: 14 amino acids. In germline, CDR1 is LGHNA, CDR2 YSLEER. V dropped 1 base and J dropped 6 bases, with 12 bases sitting between them. The CDR3 DNA follows: TGCGCCAGCAGCCAAGTGGGGGAAGGCGCTGAAGCTTTCTTT. Protein sequence: CASSQVGEGAEAFF.

This chain links TRBV10-3 with TRBJ1-2; D unclear. Trimming removed 6 bases from V and 0 bases from J, with 11 bases in between. Germline CDR1 is ENHRY and CDR2 is SYGVKD. CDR3 size: 14 residues. DNA of the CDR3: TGTGCCATCAGACAGCCCCTCGCTAACTATGGCTACACCTTC. Translated: CAIRQPLANYGYTF.

This sequence joins TRBV4-1 and TRBJ2-4; TRBD1 matches 9 bases. The germline gives CDR1 MGHRA, CDR2 YSYEKL. This CDR3 is 20 amino acids long. The junction had 13 bases not matched to a gene; V was cut back by 1 base and J by 0 bases. CDR3 sequence reads: CASSQGFETTGGIAKNIQYF. CDR3 sequence (DNA): TGCGCCAGCAGCCAAGGGTTCGAGACGACAGGGGGTATAGCCAAAAACATTCAGTACTTC.

V and J are TRBV19 and TRBJ1-2; a possible D gene is TRBD1 (5 bases). Per germline, CDR1 LNHDA and CDR2 SQIVND (reference sequence). V lost 5 bases and J 1 base, leaving 8 bases between the germline ends. The CDR3 consists of 13 residues. The CDR3 sequence: CASSSQGNYGYTF. CDR3 nucleotide sequence: TGTGCCAGTAGTTCCCAGGGTAACTATGGCTACACCTTC.

V gene TRBV28 combines with J gene TRBJ2-6; 7 nucleotides agree with TRBD2. The V and J ends lost 5 bases and 2 bases, in that order; junction bases with no gene match: 6. Germline CDR1 reads MDHEN; CDR2 reads SYDVKM. The CDR3 is 16 residues long. DNA for the CDR3: TGTGCCAGCAGTCCGCGGGGGAGGACTGGGGCCAACGTCCTGACTTTC. This sequence encodes CASSPRGRTGANVLTF.

The chain recombines TRBV6-2 or TRBV6-3 with TRBJ1-1, with D hard to call. Germline V gene data show CDR1 as MNHEY and CDR2 as SVGEGT. V was cut by 0 bases and J by 1 base, with 6 bases left in between. The CDR3 is 14 amino acids. The CDR3 DNA reads as TGTGCCAGCAGTTACTCAACCGCGAACACTGAAGCTTTCTTT. Translating it yields CASSYSTANTEAFF.

CDR3 residues: CASSLRGTGAYEQYF. The CDR3 nucleotides are TGTGCCAGCAGTTTAAGGGGGACAGGGGCTTATGAGCAGTACTTC. The chain joins TRBV28 to TRBJ2-7, with 10 bases that match TRBD1. Germline V lookup: CDR1 MDHEN, CDR2 SYDVKM. Trimming at V came to 2 bases and at J to 7 bases, leaving 8 bases not matched to a gene. The length of the CDR3 is 15 residues.

There are a few counts of this clone. The rearrangement joins TRBV2 to TRBJ2-3, with TRBD1 matching over 7 bases. Germline CDR1 reads SNHLY; CDR2 reads FYNNEI. This CDR3 has 15 residues. V dropped 7 bases and J dropped 0; count of bases not matched to a gene: 7. As DNA, the CDR3 is TGTGCCAGCATAAGACAGGGAAAAAGCACAGATACGCAGTATTTT. Its translation is CASIRQGKSTDTQYF.